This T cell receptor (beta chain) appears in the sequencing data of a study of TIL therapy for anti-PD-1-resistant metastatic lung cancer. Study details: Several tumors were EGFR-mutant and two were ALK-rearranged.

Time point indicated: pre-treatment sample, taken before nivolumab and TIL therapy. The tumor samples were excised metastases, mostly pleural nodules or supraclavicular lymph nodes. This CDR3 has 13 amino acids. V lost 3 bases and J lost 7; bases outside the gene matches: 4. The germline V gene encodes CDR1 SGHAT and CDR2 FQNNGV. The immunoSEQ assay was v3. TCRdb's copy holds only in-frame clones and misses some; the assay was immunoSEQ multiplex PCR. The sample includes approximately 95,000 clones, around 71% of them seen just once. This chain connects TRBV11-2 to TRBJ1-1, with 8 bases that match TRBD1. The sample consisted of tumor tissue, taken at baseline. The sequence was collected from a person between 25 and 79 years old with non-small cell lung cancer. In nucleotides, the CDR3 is TGTGCCAGCAGCTTGGACAGGGATTTTGAAGCTTTCTTT. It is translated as CASSLDRDFEAFF.